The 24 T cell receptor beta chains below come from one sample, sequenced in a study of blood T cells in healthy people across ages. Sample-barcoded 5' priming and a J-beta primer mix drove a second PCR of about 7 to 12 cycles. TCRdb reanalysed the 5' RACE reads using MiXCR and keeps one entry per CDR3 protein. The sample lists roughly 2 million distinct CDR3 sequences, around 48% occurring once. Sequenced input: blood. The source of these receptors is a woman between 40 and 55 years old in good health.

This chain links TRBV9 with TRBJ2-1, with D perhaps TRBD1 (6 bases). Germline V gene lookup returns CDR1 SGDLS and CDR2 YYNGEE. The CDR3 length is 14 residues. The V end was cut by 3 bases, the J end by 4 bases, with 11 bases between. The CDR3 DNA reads TGTGCCAGCAGCGGACGGACAGATTACAATGAGCAGTTCTTC. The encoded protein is CASSGRTDYNEQFF.

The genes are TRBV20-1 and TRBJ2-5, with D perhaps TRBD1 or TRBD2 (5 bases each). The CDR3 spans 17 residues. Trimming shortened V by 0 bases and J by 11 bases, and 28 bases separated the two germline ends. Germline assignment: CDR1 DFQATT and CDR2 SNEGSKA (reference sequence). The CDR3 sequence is CSAREAEGDEGGFGQYF. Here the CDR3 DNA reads TGCAGTGCTAGAGAGGCAGAAGGGGACGAAGGAGGATTCGGGCAGTACTTC.

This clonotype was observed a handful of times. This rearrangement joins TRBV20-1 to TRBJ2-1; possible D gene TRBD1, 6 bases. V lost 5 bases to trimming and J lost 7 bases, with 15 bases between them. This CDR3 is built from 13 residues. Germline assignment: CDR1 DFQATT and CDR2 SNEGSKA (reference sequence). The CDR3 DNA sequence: TGCAGTGCTGGTCAGGGGATGGGTAATGAGCAGTTCTTC. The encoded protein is CSAGQGMGNEQFF.

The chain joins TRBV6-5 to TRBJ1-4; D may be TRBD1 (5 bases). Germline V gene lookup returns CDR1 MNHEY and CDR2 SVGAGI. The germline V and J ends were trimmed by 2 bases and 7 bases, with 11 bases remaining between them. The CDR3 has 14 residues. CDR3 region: CASSYGGSREKLFF. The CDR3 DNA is TGTGCCAGCAGTTACGGGGGTTCGCGTGAAAAACTGTTTTTT.

This CDR3 reads CSARDRMAGGDTQYF. The CDR3 DNA reads as TGCAGTGCTAGAGATCGAATGGCGGGGGGAGATACGCAGTATTTT. This chain connects TRBV20-1 to TRBJ2-3; 8 positions match TRBD2. This CDR3 contains 15 residues. V was clipped by 0 bases and J by 5 bases; unmatched bases: 7. From germline, CDR1 is DFQATT and CDR2 SNEGSKA (reference sequence).

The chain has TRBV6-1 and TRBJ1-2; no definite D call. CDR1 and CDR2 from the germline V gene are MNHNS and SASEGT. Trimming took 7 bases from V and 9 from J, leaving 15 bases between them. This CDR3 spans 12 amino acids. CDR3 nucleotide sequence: TGTGCCAGCACCTCTGACGGGGTGCGCTACACCTTC. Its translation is CASTSDGVRYTF.

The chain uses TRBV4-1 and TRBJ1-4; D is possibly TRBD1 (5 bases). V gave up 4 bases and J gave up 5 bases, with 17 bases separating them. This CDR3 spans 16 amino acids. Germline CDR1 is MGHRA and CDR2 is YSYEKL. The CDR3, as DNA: TGCGCCAGCAGCCCCACTACCGGGACCCTAAATGAAAAACTGTTTTTT. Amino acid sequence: CASSPTTGTLNEKLFF.

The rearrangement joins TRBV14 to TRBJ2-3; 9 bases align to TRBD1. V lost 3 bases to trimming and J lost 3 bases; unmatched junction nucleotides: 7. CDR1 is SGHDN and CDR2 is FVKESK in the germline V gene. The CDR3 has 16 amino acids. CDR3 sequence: CASSHRTGVGTDTQYF. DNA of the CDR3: TGTGCCAGCAGCCATCGGACAGGGGTAGGGACAGATACGCAGTATTTT.

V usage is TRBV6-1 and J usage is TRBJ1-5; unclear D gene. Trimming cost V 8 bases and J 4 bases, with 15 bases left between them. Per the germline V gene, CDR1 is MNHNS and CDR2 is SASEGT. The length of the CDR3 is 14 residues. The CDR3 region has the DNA TGTGCCAGCGCATACAGCCCTAGTAATCAGCCCCAGCATTTT. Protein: CASAYSPSNQPQHF.

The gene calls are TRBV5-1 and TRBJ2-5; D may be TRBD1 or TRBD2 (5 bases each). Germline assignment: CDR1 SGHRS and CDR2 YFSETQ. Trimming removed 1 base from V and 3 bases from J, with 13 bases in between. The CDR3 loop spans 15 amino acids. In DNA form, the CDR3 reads TGCGCCAGCAGCTTGTCGGCAGGGAGAGAAGAGACCCAGTACTTC. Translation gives CASSLSAGREETQYF. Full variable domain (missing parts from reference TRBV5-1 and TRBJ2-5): KAGVTQTPRYLIKTRGQQVTLSCSPISGHRSVSWYQQTPGQGLQFLFEYFSETQRNKGNFPGRFSGRQFSNSRSEMNVSTLELGDSALYLCASSLSAGREETQYFGPGTRLLVL.

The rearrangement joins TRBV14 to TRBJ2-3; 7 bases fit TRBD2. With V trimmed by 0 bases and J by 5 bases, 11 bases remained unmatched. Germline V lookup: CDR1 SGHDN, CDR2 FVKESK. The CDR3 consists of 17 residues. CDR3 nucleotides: TGTGCCAGCAGCCAAGATCTCTTGAGCGGGACTGGAGATACGCAGTATTTT. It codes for CASSQDLLSGTGDTQYF. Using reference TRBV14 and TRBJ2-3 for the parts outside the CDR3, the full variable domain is EAGVTQFPSHSVIEKGQTVTLRCDPISGHDNLYWYRRVMGKEIKFLLHFVKESKQDESGMPNNRFLAERTGGTYSTLKVQPAELEDSGVYFCASSQDLLSGTGDTQYFGPGTRLTVL.

CDR3 nucleotides: TGTGCCAGCAGCGTCGACAGGGGCGGCTACACCTTC. Its translation is CASSVDRGGYTF. This chain uses TRBV9 with TRBJ1-2; 8 nucleotides align to TRBD1. The J segment lost 8 bases and the V segment lost 2 bases, leaving 2 bases of the junction unmatched. This CDR3 comprises 12 residues. Germline V gene data show CDR1 as SGDLS and CDR2 as YYNGEE.

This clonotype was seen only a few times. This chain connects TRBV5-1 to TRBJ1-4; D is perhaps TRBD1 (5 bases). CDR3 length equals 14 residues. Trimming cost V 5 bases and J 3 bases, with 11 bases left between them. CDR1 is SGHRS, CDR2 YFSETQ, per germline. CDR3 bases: TGCGCCAGCAGTGTGGGGCACGCTAATGAAAAACTGTTTTTT. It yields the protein CASSVGHANEKLFF.

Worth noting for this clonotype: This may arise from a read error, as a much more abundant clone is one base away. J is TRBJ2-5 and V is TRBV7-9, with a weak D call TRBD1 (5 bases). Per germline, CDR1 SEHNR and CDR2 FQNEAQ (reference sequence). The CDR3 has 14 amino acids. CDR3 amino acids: CANSLGAGQETQYF. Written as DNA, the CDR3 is TGTGCCAACAGCTTAGGGGCAGGTCAAGAGACCCAGTACTTC. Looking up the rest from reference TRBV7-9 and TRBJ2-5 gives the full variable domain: DTGVSQNPRHKITKRGQNVTFRCDPISEHNRLYWYRQTLGQGPEFLTYFQNEAQLEKSRLLSDRFSAERPKGSFSTLEIQRTEQGDSAMYLCANSLGAGQETQYFGPGTRLLVL.

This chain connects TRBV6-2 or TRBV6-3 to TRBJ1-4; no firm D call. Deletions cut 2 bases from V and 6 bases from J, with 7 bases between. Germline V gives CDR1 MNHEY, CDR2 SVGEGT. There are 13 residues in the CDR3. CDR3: CASSYVLDEKLFF. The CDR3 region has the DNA TGTGCCAGCAGTTACGTCCTTGATGAAAAACTGTTTTTT.

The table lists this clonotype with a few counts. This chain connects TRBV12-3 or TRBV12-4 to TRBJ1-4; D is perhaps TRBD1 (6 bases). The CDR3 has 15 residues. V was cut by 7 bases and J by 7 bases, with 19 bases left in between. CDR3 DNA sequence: TGTGCCAGCACCCCACGGGGGGGCTCGGGTGAAAAACTGTTTTTT. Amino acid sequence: CASTPRGGSGEKLFF.

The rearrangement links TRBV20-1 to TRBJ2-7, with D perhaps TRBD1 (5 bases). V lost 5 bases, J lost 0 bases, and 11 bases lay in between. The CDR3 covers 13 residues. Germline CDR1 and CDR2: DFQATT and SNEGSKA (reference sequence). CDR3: CSAWGRSSYEQYF. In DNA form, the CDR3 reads TGCAGTGCTTGGGGCAGGAGCTCCTACGAGCAGTACTTC.

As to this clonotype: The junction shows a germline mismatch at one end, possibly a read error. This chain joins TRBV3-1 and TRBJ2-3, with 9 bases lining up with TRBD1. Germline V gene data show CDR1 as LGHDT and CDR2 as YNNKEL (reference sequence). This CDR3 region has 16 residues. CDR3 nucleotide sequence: TGTGCCAGCAGCCCACTTGGGACAGGGAGCACGGATACGCAGTATTTT. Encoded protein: CASSPLGTGSTDTQYF.

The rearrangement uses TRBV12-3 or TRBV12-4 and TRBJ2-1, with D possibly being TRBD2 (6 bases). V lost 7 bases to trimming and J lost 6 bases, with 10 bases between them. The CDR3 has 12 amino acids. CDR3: CASTLTSNEQFF. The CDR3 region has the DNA TGTGCCAGCACCCTGACTAGCAATGAGCAGTTCTTC.

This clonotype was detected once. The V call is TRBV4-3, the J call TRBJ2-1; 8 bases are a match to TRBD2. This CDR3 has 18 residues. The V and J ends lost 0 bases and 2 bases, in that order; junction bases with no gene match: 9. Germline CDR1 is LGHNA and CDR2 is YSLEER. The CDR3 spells CASSQEGTSGLPYNEQFF. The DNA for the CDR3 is TGCGCCAGCAGCCAAGAAGGTACTAGCGGTTTACCCTACAATGAGCAGTTCTTC.

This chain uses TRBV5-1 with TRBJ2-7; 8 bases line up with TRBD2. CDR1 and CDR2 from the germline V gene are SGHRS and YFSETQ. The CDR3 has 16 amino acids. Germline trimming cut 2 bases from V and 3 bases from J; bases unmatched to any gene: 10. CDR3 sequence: CASSFIPGTRDYEQYF. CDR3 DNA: TGCGCCAGCAGCTTCATTCCCGGGACTAGAGACTACGAGCAGTACTTC.

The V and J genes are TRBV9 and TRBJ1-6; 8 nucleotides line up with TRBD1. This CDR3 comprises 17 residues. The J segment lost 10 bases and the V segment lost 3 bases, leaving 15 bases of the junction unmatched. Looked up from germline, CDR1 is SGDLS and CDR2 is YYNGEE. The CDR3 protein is CASSADLGQGPESPLHF. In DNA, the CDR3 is TGTGCCAGCAGCGCCGACCTCGGACAGGGTCCGGAATCACCCCTCCACTTT.

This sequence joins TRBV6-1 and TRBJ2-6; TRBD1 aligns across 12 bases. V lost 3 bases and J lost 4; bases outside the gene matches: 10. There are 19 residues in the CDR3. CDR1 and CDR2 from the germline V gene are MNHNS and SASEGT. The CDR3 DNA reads TGTGCCAGCAGTGATGTCCGGGACAGGGGGCTCGCGGGGGCCAACGTCCTGACTTTC. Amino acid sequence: CASSDVRDRGLAGANVLTF.

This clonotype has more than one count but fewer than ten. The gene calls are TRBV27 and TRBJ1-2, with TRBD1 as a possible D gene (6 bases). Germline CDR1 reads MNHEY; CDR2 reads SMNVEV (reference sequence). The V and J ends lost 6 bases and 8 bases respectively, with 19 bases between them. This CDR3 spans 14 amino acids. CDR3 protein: CASSQTGGVDGYTF. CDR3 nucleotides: TGTGCCAGCAGCCAGACAGGAGGGGTGGACGGCTACACCTTC.